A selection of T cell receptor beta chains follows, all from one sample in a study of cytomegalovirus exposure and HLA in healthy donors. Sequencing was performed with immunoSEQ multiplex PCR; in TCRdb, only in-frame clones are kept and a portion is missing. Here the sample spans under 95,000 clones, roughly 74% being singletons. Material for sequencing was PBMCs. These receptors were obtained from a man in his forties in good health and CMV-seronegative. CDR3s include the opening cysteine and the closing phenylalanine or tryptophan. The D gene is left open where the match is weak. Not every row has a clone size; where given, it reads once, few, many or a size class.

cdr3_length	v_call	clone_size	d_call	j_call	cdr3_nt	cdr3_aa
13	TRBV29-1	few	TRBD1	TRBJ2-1	TGCAGCGGTGGGACAGGGACTGGAGGGGAGCAGTTCTTC	CSGGTGTGGEQFF
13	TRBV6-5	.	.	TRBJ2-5	TGTGCCAGCAAGGCAGGAAGACAAGAGACCCAGTACTTC	CASKAGRQETQYF
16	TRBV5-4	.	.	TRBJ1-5	TGTGCCAGCAGCTTGGGTTCTCCCAGGGACAATCAGCCCCAGCATTTT	CASSLGSPRDNQPQHF
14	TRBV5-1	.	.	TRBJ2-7	TGCGCCAGCAGCGGGGGGAGACCTGCCTACGAGCAGTACTTC	CASSGGRPAYEQYF
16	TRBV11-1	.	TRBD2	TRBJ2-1	TGTGCCAGCAGCCAATCCGGGACTAGGGGCTACAATGAGCAGTTCTTC	CASSQSGTRGYNEQFF
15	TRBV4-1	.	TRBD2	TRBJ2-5	TGCGCCAGCAGCCGGCTAGCGGGAGGGCCAAAGACCCAGTACTTC	CASSRLAGGPKTQYF
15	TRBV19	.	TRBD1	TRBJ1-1	TGTGCCAGTAGGGAGTGGGACAGGGAGAACACTGAAGCTTTCTTT	CASREWDRENTEAFF
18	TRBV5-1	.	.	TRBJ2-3	TGCGCCAGCAGCTTGTCTCCCGGGGGAGGCATCCTCACAGATACGCAGTATTTT	CASSLSPGGGILTDTQYF
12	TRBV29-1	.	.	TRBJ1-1	TGCAGCGTTGAACGGGGGTATACTGAAGCTTTCTTT	CSVERGYTEAFF
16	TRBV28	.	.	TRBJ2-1	TGTGCCAGCAGTTTCAATAGAGGGGGCTCCTACAATGAGCAGTTCTTC	CASSFNRGGSYNEQFF
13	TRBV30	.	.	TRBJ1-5	TGTGCCTGGAGTGTGGCGGTGAATCAGCCCCAGCATTTT	CAWSVAVNQPQHF
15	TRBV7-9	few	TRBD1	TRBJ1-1	TGTGCCAGCGGACTTAGACAGGGCGGGTACACTGAAGCTTTCTTT	CASGLRQGGYTEAFF
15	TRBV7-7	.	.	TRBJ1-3	TGTGCTAGCAGCCCAGGGTTCGGCTCTGGAAACACCATATATTTT	CASSPGFGSGNTIYF
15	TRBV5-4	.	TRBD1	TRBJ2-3	TGTGCCAGCAGCTTGATAGGGACAGGGTCCGCACAGCAGTATTTT	CASSLIGTGSAQQYF
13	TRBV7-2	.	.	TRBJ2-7	TGTGCCAGCAGCTTAGGAGGGACCTACGAGCAGTACTTC	CASSLGGTYEQYF
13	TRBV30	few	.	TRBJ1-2	TGTGCCTGGAGTGCGCACCCCGGTGGTGGCTACACCTTC	CAWSAHPGGGYTF
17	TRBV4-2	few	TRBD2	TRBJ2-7	TGTGCCAGCAGCCAAGATGGTCGGCTAGCGGGCTCCTACGAGCAGTACTTC	CASSQDGRLAGSYEQYF
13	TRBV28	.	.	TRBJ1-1	TGTGCCAGCAGTCTATTAGTCAACACTGAAGCTTTCTTT	CASSLLVNTEAFF
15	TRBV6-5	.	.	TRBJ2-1	TGTGCCAGCAGTTTCGTAGGAGTCTCCTACAATGAGCAGTTCTTC	CASSFVGVSYNEQFF
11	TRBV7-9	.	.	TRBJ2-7	TGTGCCAGCAGCTTAGTCAGCGAGCAGTACTTC	CASSLVSEQYF